A selection of T cell receptor beta chains follows, all from one sample in a study of technical replicates of blood from several donors. Assay used: immunoSEQ multiplex PCR; TCRdb lists only in-frame clones, some missing. Of tens of thousands of clones in the sample, around nine tenths were seen once. The sample was T cells isolated from PBMCs. The receptors shown here come from a human donor in good health. Each CDR3 is given without its conserved first and last residue. Only part of the rows carry a size: once, few, many, or a class if the clone is expanded.

v_gene,abundance,len,j_gene,CDR3aa
TRBV7-3,-,14,TRBJ2-7,ASSLSSGGSSYEQY
TRBV6-1,-,13,TRBJ2-7,ASSESIGALNEQY
TRBV27,-,10,TRBJ2-7,ASRGQGTEQY
TRBV6-5,-,13,TRBJ2-7,ASRYLGGAEYEQY
TRBV13,-,15,TRBJ1-4,ASSSRTGGFSNEKLF
TRBV30,-,11,TRBJ2-2,AWSASFGGELF
TRBV5-4,-,11,TRBJ1-1,ASSVTVDKGAF
TRBV27,-,14,TRBJ2-5,ASSLEGGRAGETQY
TRBV6-6,-,12,TRBJ2-1,ASYPHLGYGEQF
TRBV6-1,-,16,TRBJ1-3,ASSELRTGPPSGNTIY
TRBV4-1,-,14,TRBJ2-7,ASSQDNSGRAVEQY
TRBV15,-,13,TRBJ2-2,ATRTGGEDTGELF
TRBV5-1,-,13,TRBJ2-7,ASSLGDAGLTKQY
TRBV19,-,15,TRBJ2-7,ASSPRLAGEGRNEQY
TRBV7-9,once,11,TRBJ1-2,ASSRTANYGYT
TRBV7-2,-,15,TRBJ2-1,ASSTKDRLAGANEQF
TRBV4-1,-,15,TRBJ2-1,ASSHRALASVYNEQF
TRBV30,-,10,TRBJ2-1,AWMTIGGEQF
TRBV28,-,13,TRBJ2-2,ASSLSDTNTGELF
TRBV5-1,-,12,TRBJ2-3,ASSLGRQTDTQY
TRBV14,-,11,TRBJ2-7,ASSQGAGDEQY
TRBV6-6,-,9,TRBJ1-2,ASSYQDGYT
TRBV25-1,-,15,TRBJ2-3,ASSPTTGTSFTDTQY